The entry below gives a single T cell receptor beta chain sequence along with its context. Assignment of participants to cohorts was predicated upon participant-reported clinical history. Recovered status applied to Cohort 3 donors who had two consecutive negative PCRs. It also applied to those with clearance or with symptom resolution. The entry originates in a study of blood T cell repertoires in COVID-19. About the research overall: Acute and convalescent COVID-19 specimens originated in the United States, Italy and Spain. PBMCs, B-cell-depleted T cells, or T cells provided the cDNA or gDNA that made up the material.

The CDR3 length is 16 residues. V was pared by 3 bases and J by 5 bases, with 5 bases of the junction left unmatched. CDR1 is SGHTA and CDR2 is FQGNSA in the germline V gene. Method: immunoSEQ multiplex PCR; TCRdb's copy keeps in-frame clones and lacks some. The sample has around 300,000 clones, 75% to 90% seen once. This sequence was found in a woman aged 35 to 49 who had recovered from COVID-19. Sample: PBMCs or T cells enriched from blood (not recorded which). V gene TRBV7-2 combines with J gene TRBJ2-2, with 11 bases fitting TRBD2. DNA of the CDR3: TGTGCCAGCAGCTTTACTAGCGGGGGATATACCGGGGAGCTGTTTTTT. This sequence encodes CASSFTSGGYTGELFF.